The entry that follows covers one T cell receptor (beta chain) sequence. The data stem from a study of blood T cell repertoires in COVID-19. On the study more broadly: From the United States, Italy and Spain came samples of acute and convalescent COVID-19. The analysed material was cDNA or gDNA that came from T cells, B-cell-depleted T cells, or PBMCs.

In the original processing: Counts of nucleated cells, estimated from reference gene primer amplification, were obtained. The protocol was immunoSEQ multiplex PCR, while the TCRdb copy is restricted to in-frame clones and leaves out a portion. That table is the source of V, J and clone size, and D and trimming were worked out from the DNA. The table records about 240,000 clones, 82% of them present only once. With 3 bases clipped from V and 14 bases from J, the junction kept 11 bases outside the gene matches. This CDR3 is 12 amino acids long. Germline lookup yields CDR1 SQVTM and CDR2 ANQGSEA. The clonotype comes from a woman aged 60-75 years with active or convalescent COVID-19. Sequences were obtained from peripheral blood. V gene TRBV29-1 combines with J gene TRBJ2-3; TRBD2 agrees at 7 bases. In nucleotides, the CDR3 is TGCAGCGTTGAGGGCTTAGGGAGGGTGTTGTATTTT. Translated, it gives CSVEGLGRVLYF.